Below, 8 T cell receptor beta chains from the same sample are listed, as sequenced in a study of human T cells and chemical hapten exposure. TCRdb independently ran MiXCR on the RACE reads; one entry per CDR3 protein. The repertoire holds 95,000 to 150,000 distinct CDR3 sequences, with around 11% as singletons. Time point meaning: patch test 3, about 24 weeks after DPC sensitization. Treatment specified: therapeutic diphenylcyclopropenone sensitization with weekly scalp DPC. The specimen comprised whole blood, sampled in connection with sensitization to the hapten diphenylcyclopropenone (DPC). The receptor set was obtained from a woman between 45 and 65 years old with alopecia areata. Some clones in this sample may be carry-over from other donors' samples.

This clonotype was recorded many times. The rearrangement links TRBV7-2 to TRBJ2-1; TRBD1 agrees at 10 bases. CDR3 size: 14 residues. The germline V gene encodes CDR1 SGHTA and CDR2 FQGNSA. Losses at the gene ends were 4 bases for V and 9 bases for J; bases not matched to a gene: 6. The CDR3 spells CASSSRDRGSEQFF. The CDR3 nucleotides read TGTGCCAGCAGCTCCCGGGACAGGGGCAGTGAGCAGTTCTTC.

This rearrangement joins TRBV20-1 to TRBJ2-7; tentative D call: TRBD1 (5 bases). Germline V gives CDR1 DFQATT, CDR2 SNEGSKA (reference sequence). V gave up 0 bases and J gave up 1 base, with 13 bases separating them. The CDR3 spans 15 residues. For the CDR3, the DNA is TGCAGTGCTAGAGACCTGACAGTGCTTTCCTACGAGCAGTACTTC. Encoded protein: CSARDLTVLSYEQYF.

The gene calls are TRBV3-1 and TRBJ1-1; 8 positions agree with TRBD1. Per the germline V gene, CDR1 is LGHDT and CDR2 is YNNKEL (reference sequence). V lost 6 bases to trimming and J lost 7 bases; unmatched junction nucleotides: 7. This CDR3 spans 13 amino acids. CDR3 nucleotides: TGTGCCAGCAGACCCGGACAGGGCAGTGAAGCTTTCTTT. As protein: CASRPGQGSEAFF.

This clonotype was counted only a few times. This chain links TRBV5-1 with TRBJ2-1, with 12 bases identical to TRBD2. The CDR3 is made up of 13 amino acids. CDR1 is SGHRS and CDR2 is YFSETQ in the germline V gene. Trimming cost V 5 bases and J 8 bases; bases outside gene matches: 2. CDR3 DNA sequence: TGCGCCAGCAGGCTAGCGGGGGGGGATGAGCAGTTCTTC. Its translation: CASRLAGGDEQFF.

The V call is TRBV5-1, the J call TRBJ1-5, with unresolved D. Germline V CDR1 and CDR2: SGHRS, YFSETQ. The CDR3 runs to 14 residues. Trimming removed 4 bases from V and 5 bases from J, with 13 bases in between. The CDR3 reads CASSPGGIDQPQHF. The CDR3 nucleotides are TGCGCCAGCAGCCCGGGAGGGATAGATCAGCCCCAGCATTTT.

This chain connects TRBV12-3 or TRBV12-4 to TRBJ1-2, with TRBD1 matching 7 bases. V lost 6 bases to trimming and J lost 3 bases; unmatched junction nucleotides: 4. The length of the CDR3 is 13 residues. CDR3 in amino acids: CASRPTGDYGYTF. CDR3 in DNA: TGTGCCAGCAGGCCAACAGGGGACTATGGCTACACCTTC.

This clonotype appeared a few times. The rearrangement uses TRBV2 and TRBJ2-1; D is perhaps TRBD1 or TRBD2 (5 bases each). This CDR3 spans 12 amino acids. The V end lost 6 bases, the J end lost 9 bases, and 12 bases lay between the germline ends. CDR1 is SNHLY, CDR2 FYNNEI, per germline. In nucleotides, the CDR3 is TGTGCCAGCAGGTTGGGGGACCGTGAGCAGTTCTTC. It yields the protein CASRLGDREQFF.

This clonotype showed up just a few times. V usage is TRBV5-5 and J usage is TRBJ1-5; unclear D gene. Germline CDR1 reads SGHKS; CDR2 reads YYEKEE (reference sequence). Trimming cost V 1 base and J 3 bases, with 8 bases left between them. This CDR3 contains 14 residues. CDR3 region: CASSLYLLNQPQHF. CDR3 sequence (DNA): TGTGCCAGCAGCTTGTACCTTCTCAATCAGCCCCAGCATTTT.